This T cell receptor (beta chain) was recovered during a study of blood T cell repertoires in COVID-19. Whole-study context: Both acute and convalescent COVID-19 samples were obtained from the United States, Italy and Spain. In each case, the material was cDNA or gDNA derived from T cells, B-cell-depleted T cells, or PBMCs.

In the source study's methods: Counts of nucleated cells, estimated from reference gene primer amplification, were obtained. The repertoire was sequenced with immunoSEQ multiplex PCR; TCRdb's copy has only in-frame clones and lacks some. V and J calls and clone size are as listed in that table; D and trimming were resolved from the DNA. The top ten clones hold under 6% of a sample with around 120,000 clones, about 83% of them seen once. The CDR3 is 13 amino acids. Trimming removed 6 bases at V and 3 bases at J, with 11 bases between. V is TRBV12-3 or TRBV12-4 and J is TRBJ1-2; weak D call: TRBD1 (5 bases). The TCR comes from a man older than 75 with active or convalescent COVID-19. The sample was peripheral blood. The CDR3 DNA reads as TGTGCCAGCAGGGCGGGGCGATACTATGGCTACACCTTC. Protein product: CASRAGRYYGYTF.